Shown below are 22 T cell receptor beta chains from a single sample sequenced in a study of a mutant IDH1 vaccine in newly diagnosed glioma. Their cognate antigens are unknown. Generated by immunoSEQ multiplex PCR, the TCRdb table keeps only in-frame clones and is missing some. The sample lists about 46,000 clones; approximately 92% were seen once. The time point is: week 35, safety follow-up. Each dose delivered 300 ug of mutant IDH1 20-mer peptide subcutaneously with imiquimod. The sequencing used PBMCs, collected from a glioma patient whose treatment included an IDH1 peptide vaccine. The receptors come from a middle-aged man with glioma.

V gene TRBV29-1 combines with J gene TRBJ2-7, with TRBD1 matching 7 bases. CDR3 length equals 14 residues. V lost 4 bases, J lost 6 bases, and 12 bases stayed unmatched. The V gene's germline CDR1 is SQVTM and CDR2 ANQGSEA. The CDR3 sequence is CSVGGPGGSGEQYF. The DNA for the CDR3 is TGCAGCGTTGGGGGGCCAGGGGGATCTGGCGAGCAGTACTTC.

This chain links TRBV27 with TRBJ1-6; D remains unclear. Looked up from germline, CDR1 is MNHEY and CDR2 is SMNVEV (reference sequence). The CDR3 consists of 15 residues. V lost 6 bases and J 5 bases, leaving 14 bases between the germline ends. CDR3 amino acids: CASRVLGYDNSPLHF. The CDR3 bases are TGTGCCAGCAGGGTTCTGGGTTACGATAATTCACCCCTCCACTTT.

The chain recombines TRBV5-5 with TRBJ1-1; TRBD1 matches at 8 bases. CDR1 is SGHKS, CDR2 YYEKEE, per germline (reference sequence). V lost 0 bases and J lost 0; bases outside the gene matches: 4. This CDR3 comprises 16 residues. CDR3 amino acids: CASSLGDRLMNTEAFF. Written as DNA, the CDR3 is TGTGCCAGCAGCTTGGGGGACAGGCTCATGAACACTGAAGCTTTCTTT.

The rearrangement joins TRBV7-9 to TRBJ2-2; TRBD1 matches at 9 bases. The junction had 9 bases not matched to a gene; V was cut back by 6 bases and J by 4 bases. CDR3 length: 16 residues. Germline V lookup: CDR1 SEHNR, CDR2 FQNEAQ (reference sequence). The CDR3 DNA reads as TGTGCCAGCAGATTTACGGGACAGGGAGGCACCGGGGAGCTGTTTTTT. Its translation: CASRFTGQGGTGELFF.

The rearrangement joins TRBV5-4 to TRBJ1-2, with no clear D. V lost 6 bases to trimming and J lost 6 bases, with 18 bases between them. The CDR3 sequence is 14 residues long. Germline V lookup: CDR1 SGHNT, CDR2 YYREEE (reference sequence). CDR3 nucleotides: TGTGCCAGCACCAGCCCTATGGATGCCGATGGCTACACCTTC. This encodes CASTSPMDADGYTF. Full variable domain (missing parts from reference TRBV5-4 and TRBJ1-2): ETGVTQSPTHLIKTRGQQVTLRCSSQSGHNTVSWYQQALGQGPQFIFQYYREEENGRGNFPPRFSGLQFPNYSSELNVNALELDDSALYLCASTSPMDADGYTFGSGTRLTVV.

This rearrangement joins TRBV14 to TRBJ2-1, with 9 bases lining up with TRBD2. Trimming took 2 bases from V and 7 from J; bases not matched to a gene: 15. Germline values: CDR1 SGHDN, CDR2 FVKESK. This CDR3 is 18 amino acids long. CDR3 nucleotides: TGTGCCAGCAGCCAAACGGGACTAGCATTAAGGACTCAGAATGAGCAGTTCTTC. Protein product: CASSQTGLALRTQNEQFF.

The J gene is TRBJ1-5, the V gene TRBV6-6, with TRBD1 matching 7 bases. Unmatched junction bases numbered 13, after V lost 5 bases and J lost 6 bases. The CDR3 extends over 16 amino acids. Germline CDR1 reads MNHNY; CDR2 reads SVGAGI (reference sequence). In DNA, the CDR3 is TGTGCCAGCAGTCAAAAAAAAGGACAGGCTGGTCAGCCCCAGCATTTT. This codes for CASSQKKGQAGQPQHF.

J is TRBJ1-4 and V is TRBV4-1; possible D gene TRBD1, 5 bases. V was pared by 0 bases and J by 3 bases, with 11 bases between. The CDR3 is made up of 16 amino acids. Germline CDR1 reads MGHRA; CDR2 reads YSYEKL. This CDR3 reads CASSQDWGGSNEKLFF. CDR3 DNA sequence: TGCGCCAGCAGCCAAGATTGGGGGGGGTCTAATGAAAAACTGTTTTTT.

The chain links TRBV9 to TRBJ2-1; 13 positions agree with TRBD2. The CDR3 extends over 16 amino acids. The V and J ends lost 4 bases and 3 bases, in that order; junction bases with no gene match: 4. Germline values: CDR1 SGDLS, CDR2 YYNGEE. The CDR3 loop reads CASSSTSGGNYNEQFF. In DNA, the CDR3 is TGTGCCAGCAGCTCGACTAGCGGGGGGAACTACAATGAGCAGTTCTTC.

This sequence joins TRBV4-2 and TRBJ1-3, with D tentatively TRBD1 (5 bases). Trimming pared 0 bases from V and 1 base from J, leaving 16 bases between. This CDR3 region has 18 residues. Germline V gene sequence: CDR1 LGHNA, CDR2 YNFKEQ. CDR3 residues: CASSQDLGLGVSGNTIYF. Written as DNA, the CDR3 is TGTGCCAGCAGCCAAGATTTGGGGCTCGGGGTTTCTGGAAACACCATATATTTT.

The CDR3, as DNA: TGTGCCAGCAGCTTGGGACTCGGTGACTACGAGCAGTACTTC. It translates to CASSLGLGDYEQYF. V is TRBV11-2 and J is TRBJ2-7; TRBD2 might be the D (6 bases). Trimming took off 3 bases at V and 3 bases at J, with 12 bases between the two ends. Germline assignment: CDR1 SGHAT and CDR2 FQNNGV. The length of the CDR3 is 14 residues.

This clone occurred a few times. The chain combines TRBV15 with TRBJ2-7; D may be TRBD2 (5 bases). Germline V gene sequence: CDR1 LNHNV, CDR2 YYDKDF (reference sequence). Trimming cost V 0 bases and J 7 bases, with 7 bases left between them. There are 12 residues in the CDR3. CDR3 nucleotide sequence: TGTGCCACCAGCAGAGATTGGAGGGAGCAGTACTTC. It is translated as CATSRDWREQYF. Based on the CDR3 plus reference TRBV15 and TRBJ2-7, the full variable domain is DAMVIQNPRYQVTQFGKPVTLSCSQTLNHNVMYWYQQKSSQAPKLLFHYYDKDFNNEADTPDNFQSRRPNTSFCFLDIRSPGLGDTAMYLCATSRDWREQYFGPGTRLTVT.

The chain recombines TRBV6-5 with TRBJ2-7; a possible D gene is TRBD2 (6 bases). Trimming left V 2 bases short and J 2 bases short, with 16 bases between. Germline V CDR1 and CDR2: MNHEY, SVGAGI. CDR3 length: 16 residues. CDR3 bases: TGTGCCAGCAGTTACGGAGGGCAGGTGGGACCCTACGAGCAGTACTTC. Amino acids: CASSYGGQVGPYEQYF.

The chain uses TRBV7-2 and TRBJ1-4; tentative D call: TRBD1 (6 bases). This CDR3 spans 15 amino acids. V gave up 4 bases and J gave up 8 bases, with 17 bases separating them. Germline CDR1 SGHTA, CDR2 FQGNSA. For the CDR3, the DNA is TGTGCCAGCAGCTCCCAGGGGCCCAGTACAGAAAAACTGTTTTTT. Residues: CASSSQGPSTEKLFF.

Here the CDR3 reads CASSLGLAGGPYEQYF. The CDR3 bases are TGCGCCAGCAGCTTGGGACTAGCGGGGGGTCCCTACGAGCAGTACTTC. The chain carries TRBV5-1 and TRBJ2-7; 13 bases align to TRBD2. V was clipped by 0 bases and J by 2 bases; unmatched bases: 2. Looked up from germline, CDR1 is SGHRS and CDR2 is YFSETQ. The CDR3 length is 16 residues.

The rearrangement joins TRBV6-1 to TRBJ1-1; D is uncertain. Germline V gives CDR1 MNHNS, CDR2 SASEGT. Trimming stripped 0 bases from V and 0 bases from J, with 8 bases between. The CDR3 spans 15 residues. The DNA for the CDR3 is TGTGCCAGCAGTGAAGCGTGGAGCATGAACACTGAAGCTTTCTTT. Protein: CASSEAWSMNTEAFF.

V is TRBV6-4 and J is TRBJ2-7; 7 bases fit TRBD1. The germline gives CDR1 MRHNA, CDR2 SNTAGT. This CDR3 region has 14 residues. V was pared by 5 bases and J by 0 bases, with 4 bases of the junction left unmatched. CDR3 region: CASSPQGSSYEQYF. DNA of the CDR3: TGTGCCAGCAGTCCACAGGGGTCCTCCTACGAGCAGTACTTC.

The chain recombines TRBV19 with TRBJ1-1, with 12 bases fitting TRBD1. This CDR3 has 15 amino acids. Germline V gives CDR1 LNHDA, CDR2 SQIVND (reference sequence). The V gene end was trimmed by 5 bases and the J gene end by 5 bases; junction bases not matched to a gene: 6. In DNA, the CDR3 is TGTGCCAGTAGTCTGGGGACAGGGGGCGGAACTGAAGCTTTCTTT. It yields the protein CASSLGTGGGTEAFF.

This clone was seen a single time. The chain is built from TRBV5-1 and TRBJ1-2; D uncertain. The CDR3 contains 11 residues. The germline gives CDR1 SGHRS, CDR2 YFSETQ. With 5 bases removed from V and 10 bases from J, the gap between germline ends came to 12 bases. The CDR3: CASRVDQLYTF. The CDR3 DNA reads TGCGCCAGCAGGGTAGACCAGCTCTACACCTTC.

The chain employs TRBV28 and TRBJ1-2; a weak D match, TRBD1 (5 bases). The CDR3 is 14 amino acids. Germline loops: CDR1 MDHEN, CDR2 SYDVKM. Trimming cost V 7 bases and J 3 bases, with 15 bases left between them. As DNA, the CDR3 is TGTGCCAGCAAGGGGAACTACGTGGACTATGGCTACACCTTC. It is translated as CASKGNYVDYGYTF.

The chain carries TRBV5-1 and TRBJ2-3; D is ambiguous. The CDR3 loop spans 12 amino acids. Germline assignment: CDR1 SGHRS and CDR2 YFSETQ. With 2 bases removed from V and 8 bases from J, the gap between germline ends came to 9 bases. For the CDR3, the DNA is TGCGCCAGCAGCTTAGAGGATGGTACGCAGTATTTT. This encodes CASSLEDGTQYF.

This chain links TRBV28 with TRBJ1-4, with 11 positions matching TRBD1. The length of the CDR3 is 15 residues. In germline, CDR1 is MDHEN, CDR2 SYDVKM. V was pared by 3 bases and J by 6 bases, with 3 bases of the junction left unmatched. The CDR3 region has the DNA TGTGCCAGCAGTTTTCCGGGACAGGGGGATGAAAAACTGTTTTTT. Its translation: CASSFPGQGDEKLFF.